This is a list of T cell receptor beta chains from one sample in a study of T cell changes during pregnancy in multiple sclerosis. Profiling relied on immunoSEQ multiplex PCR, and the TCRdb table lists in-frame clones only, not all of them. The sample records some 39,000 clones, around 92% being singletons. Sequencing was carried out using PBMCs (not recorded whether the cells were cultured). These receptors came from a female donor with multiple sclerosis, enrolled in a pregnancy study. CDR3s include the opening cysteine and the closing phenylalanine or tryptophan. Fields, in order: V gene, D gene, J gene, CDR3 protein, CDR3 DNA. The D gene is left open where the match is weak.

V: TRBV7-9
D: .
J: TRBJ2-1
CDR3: CASSLGSNEQFF
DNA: TGTGCCAGCAGCTTGGGGAGCAATGAGCAGTTCTTC

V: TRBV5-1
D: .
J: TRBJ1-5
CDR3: CASSFSDPSNQPQHF
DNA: TGCGCCAGCAGCTTCTCGGACCCTAGCAATCAGCCCCAGCATTTT

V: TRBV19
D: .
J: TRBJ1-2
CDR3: CASSSLATREGYTF
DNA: TGTGCCAGTAGTAGCCTCGCCACCAGAGAAGGCTACACCTTC

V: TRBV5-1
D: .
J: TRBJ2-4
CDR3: CASSLAAGAPNIQYF
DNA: TGCGCCAGCAGCTTGGCCGCAGGTGCTCCAAACATTCAGTACTTC

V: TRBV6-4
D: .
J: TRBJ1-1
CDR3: CASGSKNTEAFF
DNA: TGTGCCAGCGGATCAAAGAACACTGAAGCTTTCTTT

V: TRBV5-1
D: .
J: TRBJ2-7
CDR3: CASSLVTGPYEQYF
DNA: TGCGCCAGCAGCTTGGTTACAGGGCCCTACGAGCAGTACTTC

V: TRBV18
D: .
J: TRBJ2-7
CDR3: CASSPFDGQLGEQYF
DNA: TGTGCCAGCTCACCATTTGACGGACAACTCGGAGAGCAGTACTTC

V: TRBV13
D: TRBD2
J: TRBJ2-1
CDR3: CASSLGASGDNEQFF
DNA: TGTGCCAGCAGCTTAGGGGCTAGCGGAGACAATGAGCAGTTCTTC

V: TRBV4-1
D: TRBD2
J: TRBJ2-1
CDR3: CASSQGPSGRRGNEQFF
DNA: TGCGCCAGCAGCCAAGGGCCTAGCGGGAGAAGGGGTAATGAGCAGTTCTTC

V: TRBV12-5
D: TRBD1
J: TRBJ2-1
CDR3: CASGIAGTGGYNEQFF
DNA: TGTGCTAGTGGGATTGCCGGGACAGGGGGCTACAATGAGCAGTTCTTC

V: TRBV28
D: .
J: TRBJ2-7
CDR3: CASTPEVIYEQYF
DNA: TGTGCCAGCACCCCGGAAGTAATTTACGAGCAGTACTTC

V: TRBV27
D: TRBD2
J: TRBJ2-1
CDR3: CASSLSAGAGNNEQFF
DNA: TGTGCCAGCAGTTTATCAGCGGGAGCTGGCAACAATGAGCAGTTCTTC

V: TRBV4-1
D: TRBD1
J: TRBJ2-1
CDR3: CASSLGQGLGNEQFF
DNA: TGCGCCAGCAGCTTGGGACAGGGACTCGGCAATGAGCAGTTCTTC

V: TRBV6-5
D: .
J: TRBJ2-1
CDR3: CASSLGESSYNEQFF
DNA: TGTGCCAGCAGTCTGGGGGAGAGCTCCTACAATGAGCAGTTCTTC

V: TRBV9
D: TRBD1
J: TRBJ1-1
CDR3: CASSLEGQANTEAFF
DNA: TGTGCCAGCAGCCTAGAGGGACAGGCGAACACTGAAGCTTTCTTT

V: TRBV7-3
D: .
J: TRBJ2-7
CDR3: CASSSAVGGEQYF
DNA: TGTGCCAGCAGCTCGGCGGTGGGTGGTGAGCAGTACTTC

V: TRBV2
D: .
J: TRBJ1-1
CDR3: CASSARIRNTEAFF
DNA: TGTGCCAGCAGTGCCCGGATAAGGAACACTGAAGCTTTCTTT

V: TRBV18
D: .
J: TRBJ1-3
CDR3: CASSPVTPSGNTIYF
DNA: TGTGCCAGCTCACCCGTGACTCCCTCTGGAAACACCATATATTTT

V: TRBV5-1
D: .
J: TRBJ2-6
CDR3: CASKERPSGANVLTF
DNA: TGCGCCAGCAAGGAGCGGCCCTCTGGGGCCAACGTCCTGACTTTC

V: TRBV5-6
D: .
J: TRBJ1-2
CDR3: CASSLGSNFNYGYTF
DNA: TGTGCCAGCAGCTTGGGGTCCAACTTTAACTATGGCTACACCTTC

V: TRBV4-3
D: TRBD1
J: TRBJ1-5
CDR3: CASSQEGQGRQPQHF
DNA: TGCGCCAGCAGCCAAGAGGGACAGGGTCGGCAGCCCCAGCATTTT

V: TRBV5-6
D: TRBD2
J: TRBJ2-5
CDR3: CASSHLGLAGWETQYF
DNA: TGTGCCAGCAGCCATCTCGGGCTAGCGGGGTGGGAGACCCAGTACTTC

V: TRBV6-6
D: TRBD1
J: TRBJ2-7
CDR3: CASSSDTTGTEQYF
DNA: TGTGCCAGCAGTTCCGACACGACAGGGACCGAGCAGTACTTC

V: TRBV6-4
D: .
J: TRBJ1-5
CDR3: CASSDSIKTREISPQPQHF
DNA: TGTGCCAGCAGTGACTCGATAAAGACCAGGGAGATCTCCCCTCAGCCCCAGCATTTT

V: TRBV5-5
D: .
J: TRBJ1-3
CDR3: CASSLATIGAGNTIYF
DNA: TGTGCCAGCAGCTTGGCCACTATAGGGGCTGGAAACACCATATATTTT

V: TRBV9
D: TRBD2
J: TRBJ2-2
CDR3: CASSVAEVAGVYGELFF
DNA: TGTGCCAGCAGCGTAGCTGAGGTAGCGGGAGTTTACGGGGAGCTGTTTTTT

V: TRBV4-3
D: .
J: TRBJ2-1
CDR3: CASSQDWGGNSYNEQFF
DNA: TGCGCCAGCAGCCAAGACTGGGGCGGGAACTCCTACAATGAGCAGTTCTTC

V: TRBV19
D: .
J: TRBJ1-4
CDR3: CASRTGLTNEKLFF
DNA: TGTGCCAGCCGCACAGGGCTGACTAATGAAAAACTGTTTTTT

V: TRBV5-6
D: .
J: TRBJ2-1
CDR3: CASSRDGQGGEQFF
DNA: TGTGCCAGCAGCCGAGACGGCCAGGGCGGTGAGCAGTTCTTC

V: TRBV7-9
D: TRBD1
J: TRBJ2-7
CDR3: CASSLTGQGADEQYF
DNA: TGTGCCAGCAGCTTAACGGGACAGGGGGCCGACGAGCAGTACTTC